Listed below are T cell receptor beta chains from one sample, sequenced in a study of blood T cell repertoires in COVID-19. Clones were sequenced by immunoSEQ multiplex PCR, and TCRdb holds only the in-frame ones, with some missing. Of about 280,000 clones listed, around 90% are singletons. The specimen sequenced was peripheral blood. The source of these receptors is a man aged 50 to 59 with acute or convalescent COVID-19. Both conserved end residues are part of each CDR3. The listing skips clone size in some rows; elsewhere it reads once, few, many or a size class.

clone_size | v_call | cdr3_aa
once | TRBV5-1 | CASSQGVRGRNTEAFF
. | TRBV11-2 | CASSSSRGQPQHF
. | TRBV7-9 | CASSLVQGADTGELFF
. | TRBV12-3/TRBV12-4 | CASSSYSNSPLHF
. | TRBV7-9 | CASSLTSGGPKSNEQFF
. | TRBV5-5 | CASSSTGANSPLHF
. | TRBV6-5 | CASRKRGPMNTEAFF
. | TRBV24-1 | CATSDTVAGELFF
. | TRBV30 | CAWSVRGQLLAKNIQYF
. | TRBV2 | CASSERTGSEQYF
. | TRBV5-1 | CASSTGTGNNSPLHF
. | TRBV3-1/TRBV3-2 | CASSRTGGDSPLHF
. | TRBV21-1 | CASSKGGREAFF
. | TRBV5-1 | CASSSERMNTEAFF
. | TRBV9 | CASSVSTANYGYTF
. | TRBV2 | CASLGVGGAKNIQYF
. | TRBV19 | CASSGQSGTEAFF
. | TRBV2 | CASRSPPSRSFYEQYF
. | TRBV3-1/TRBV3-2 | CASSLGPTDTQYF
. | TRBV3-1/TRBV3-2 | CASSQGGSGGGYTF
. | TRBV30 | CAWNPSGGYEQYF
. | TRBV14 | CASSQEGGLITGELFF